This TCR beta chain appears in the sequencing data of a study of T cell repertoires in ileal Crohn's disease. Background on the study: About half received postoperative treatment, roughly ten with thiopurines and about 20 anti-TNF.

This CDR3 has 15 residues. CDR1 and CDR2 from the germline V gene are SEHNR and FQNEAQ (reference sequence). With V trimmed by 5 bases and J by 5 bases, 4 bases remained unmatched. Data came from immunoSEQ multiplex PCR; TCRdb stores just in-frame clones and leaves some out. The table records approximately 17,000 clones, less than 85% of them present only once. Remarks on this clone: Its antigen is not identified.

Study results and limitations: Endoscopic recurrence occurred in every patient whose clonality exceeded 26.8%. Compared with CD4 T cells, sorted CD8 cells carried more expanded clones. Clonal expansions were more frequent in active smokers than non-smokers at surgery.

The sample consisted of ileal tissue. This TCR came from an adult with Crohn's disease. The chain couples TRBV7-9 to TRBJ2-2; the match to TRBD1 covers 11 bases. DNA of the CDR3: TGTGCCAGCAGCCCGGGGACAGGGGGGACCGGGGAGCTGTTTTTT. Encoded protein: CASSPGTGGTGELFF.